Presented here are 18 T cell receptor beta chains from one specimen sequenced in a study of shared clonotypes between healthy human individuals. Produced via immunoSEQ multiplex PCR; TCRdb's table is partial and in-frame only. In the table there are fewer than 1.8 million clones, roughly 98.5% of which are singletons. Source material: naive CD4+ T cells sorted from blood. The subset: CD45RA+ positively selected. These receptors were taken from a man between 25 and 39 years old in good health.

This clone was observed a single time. CDR3 amino acids: CAIRSPGTLKQETQYF. The CDR3 DNA reads as TGTGCCATCAGATCTCCCGGAACTCTTAAGCAAGAGACCCAGTACTTC. The chain joins TRBV10-3 to TRBJ2-5, with no clear D. The V and J ends lost 6 bases and 2 bases respectively, with 19 bases between them. This CDR3 comprises 16 residues. Germline CDR1 reads ENHRY; CDR2 reads SYGVKD.

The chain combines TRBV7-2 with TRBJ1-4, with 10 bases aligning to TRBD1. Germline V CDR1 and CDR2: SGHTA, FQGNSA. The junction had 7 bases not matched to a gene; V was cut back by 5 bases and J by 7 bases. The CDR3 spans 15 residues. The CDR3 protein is CASSDRQGASEKLFF. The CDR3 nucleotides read TGTGCCAGCAGCGATAGACAGGGGGCGAGTGAAAAACTGTTTTTT.

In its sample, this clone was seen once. The CDR3: CASSLVSPDTQYF. CDR3 coding DNA: TGTGCCAGCAGCTTAGTAAGCCCAGATACGCAGTATTTT. The chain uses TRBV7-6 and TRBJ2-3; D is uncertain. The CDR3 contains 13 residues. From germline, CDR1 is SGHVS and CDR2 FNYEAQ. V lost 1 base to trimming and J lost 4 bases, with 6 bases between them.

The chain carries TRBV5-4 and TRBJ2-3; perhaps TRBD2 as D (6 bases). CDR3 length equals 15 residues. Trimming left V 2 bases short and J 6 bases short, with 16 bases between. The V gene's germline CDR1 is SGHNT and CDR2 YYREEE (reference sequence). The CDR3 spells CASSFGGVMMDTQYF. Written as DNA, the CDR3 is TGTGCCAGCAGCTTCGGCGGGGTCATGATGGATACGCAGTATTTT.

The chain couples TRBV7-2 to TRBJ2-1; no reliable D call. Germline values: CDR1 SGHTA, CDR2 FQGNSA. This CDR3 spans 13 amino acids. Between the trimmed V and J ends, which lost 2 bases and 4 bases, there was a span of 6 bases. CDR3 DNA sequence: TGTGCCAGCAGCTTACAGGTTTACAATGAGCAGTTCTTC. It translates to CASSLQVYNEQFF.

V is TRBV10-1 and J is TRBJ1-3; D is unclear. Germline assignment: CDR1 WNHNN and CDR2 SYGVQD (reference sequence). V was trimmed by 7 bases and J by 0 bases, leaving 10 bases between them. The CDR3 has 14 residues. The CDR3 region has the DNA TGCGCCAGCACCGCCGGGAGCTCTGGAAACACCATATATTTT. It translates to CASTAGSSGNTIYF.

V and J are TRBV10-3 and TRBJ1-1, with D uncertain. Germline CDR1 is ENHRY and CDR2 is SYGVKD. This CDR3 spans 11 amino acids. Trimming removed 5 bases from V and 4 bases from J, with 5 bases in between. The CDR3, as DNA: TGTGCCATCAGTTGGGGCACTGAAGCTTTCTTT. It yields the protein CAISWGTEAFF.

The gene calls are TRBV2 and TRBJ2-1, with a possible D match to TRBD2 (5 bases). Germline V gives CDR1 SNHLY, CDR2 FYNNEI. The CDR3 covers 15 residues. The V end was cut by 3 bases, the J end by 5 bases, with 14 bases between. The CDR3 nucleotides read TGTGCCAGCAGTGAGGAGGCGGTTGATCACAATGAGCAGTTCTTC. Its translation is CASSEEAVDHNEQFF.

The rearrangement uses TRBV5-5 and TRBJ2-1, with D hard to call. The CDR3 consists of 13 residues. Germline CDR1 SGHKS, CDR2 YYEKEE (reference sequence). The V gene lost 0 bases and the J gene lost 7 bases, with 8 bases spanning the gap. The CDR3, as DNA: TGTGCCAGCAGCTTGGGTGTAGTTAATGAGCAGTTCTTC. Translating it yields CASSLGVVNEQFF.

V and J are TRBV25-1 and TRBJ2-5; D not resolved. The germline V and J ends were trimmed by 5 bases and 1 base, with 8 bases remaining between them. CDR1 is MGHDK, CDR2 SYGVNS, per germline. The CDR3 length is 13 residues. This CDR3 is CASSSRGQETQYF. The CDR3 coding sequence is TGTGCCAGCAGTTCTAGAGGCCAAGAGACCCAGTACTTC.

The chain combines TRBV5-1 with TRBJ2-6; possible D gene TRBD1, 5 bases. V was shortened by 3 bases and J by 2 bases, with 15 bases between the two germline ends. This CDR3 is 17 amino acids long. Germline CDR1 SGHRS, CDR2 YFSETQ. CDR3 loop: CASSSMAQAPGANVLTF. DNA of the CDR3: TGCGCCAGCAGCTCAATGGCACAGGCCCCTGGGGCCAACGTCCTGACTTTC. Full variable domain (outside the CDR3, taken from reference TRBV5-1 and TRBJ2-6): KAGVTQTPRYLIKTRGQQVTLSCSPISGHRSVSWYQQTPGQGLQFLFEYFSETQRNKGNFPGRFSGRQFSNSRSEMNVSTLELGDSALYLCASSSMAQAPGANVLTFGAGSRLTVL.

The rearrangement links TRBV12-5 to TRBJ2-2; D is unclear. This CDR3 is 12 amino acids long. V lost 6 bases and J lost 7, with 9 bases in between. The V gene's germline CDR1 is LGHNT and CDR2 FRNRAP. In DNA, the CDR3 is TGTGCTAGTGGCTCCCCAGGCGGGGAGCTGTTTTTT. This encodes CASGSPGGELFF.

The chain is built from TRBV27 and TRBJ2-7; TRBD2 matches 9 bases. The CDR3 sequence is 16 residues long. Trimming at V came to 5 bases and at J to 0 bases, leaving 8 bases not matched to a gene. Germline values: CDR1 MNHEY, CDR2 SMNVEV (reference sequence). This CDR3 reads CASSIQGLASSYEQYF. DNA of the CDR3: TGTGCCAGCAGTATACAGGGACTAGCAAGCTCCTACGAGCAGTACTTC.

CDR3 DNA: TGTGCCAGTGCGGCGGGGGCAGAGACCCAGTACTTC. It translates to CASAAGAETQYF. This chain links TRBV2 with TRBJ2-5; a possible D gene is TRBD2 (7 bases). Looked up from germline, CDR1 is SNHLY and CDR2 is FYNNEI. With 9 bases removed from V and 4 bases from J, the gap between germline ends came to 12 bases. This CDR3 spans 12 amino acids.

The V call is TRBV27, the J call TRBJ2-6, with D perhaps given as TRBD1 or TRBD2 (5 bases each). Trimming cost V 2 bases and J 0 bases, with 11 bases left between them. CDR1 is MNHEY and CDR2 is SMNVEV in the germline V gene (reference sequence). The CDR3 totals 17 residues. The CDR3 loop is CASSLLGDPSGANVLTF. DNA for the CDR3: TGTGCCAGCAGTTTACTGGGGGACCCCTCTGGGGCCAACGTCCTGACTTTC.

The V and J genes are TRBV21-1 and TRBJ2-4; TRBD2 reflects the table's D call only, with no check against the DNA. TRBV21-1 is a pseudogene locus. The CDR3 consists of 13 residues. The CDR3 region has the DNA TGTGCCCGTAGGGGGGGGACCAAAAACATTCAGTACTTC. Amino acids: CARRGGTKNIQYF.

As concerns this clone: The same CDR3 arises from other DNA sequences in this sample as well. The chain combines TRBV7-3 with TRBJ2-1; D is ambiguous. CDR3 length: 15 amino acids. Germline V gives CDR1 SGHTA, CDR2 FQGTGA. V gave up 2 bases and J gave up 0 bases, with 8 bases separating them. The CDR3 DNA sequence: TGTGCCAGCAGCTTACGCGGAAGCTCCTACAATGAGCAGTTCTTC. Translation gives CASSLRGSSYNEQFF.

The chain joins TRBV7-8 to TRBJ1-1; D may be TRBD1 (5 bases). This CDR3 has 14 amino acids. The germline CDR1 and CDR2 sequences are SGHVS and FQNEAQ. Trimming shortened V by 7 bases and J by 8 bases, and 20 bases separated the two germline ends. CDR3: CASTNKWAGGEAFF. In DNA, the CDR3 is TGTGCCAGCACCAATAAGTGGGCGGGGGGGGAAGCTTTCTTT.